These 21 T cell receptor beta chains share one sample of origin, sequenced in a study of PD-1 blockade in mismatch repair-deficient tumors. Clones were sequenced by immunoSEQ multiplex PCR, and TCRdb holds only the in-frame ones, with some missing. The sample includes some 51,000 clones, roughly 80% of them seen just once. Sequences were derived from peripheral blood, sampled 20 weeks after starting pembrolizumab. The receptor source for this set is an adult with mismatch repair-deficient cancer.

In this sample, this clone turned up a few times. CDR3 amino acids: CAISESRGQPQHF. The CDR3 nucleotides read TGTGCCATCAGTGAGTCGAGAGGACAGCCCCAGCATTTT. V and J are TRBV10-3 and TRBJ1-5, with D uncertain. This CDR3 spans 13 amino acids. Trimming cost V 0 bases and J 7 bases, with 7 bases left between them. Germline CDR1 ENHRY, CDR2 SYGVKD.

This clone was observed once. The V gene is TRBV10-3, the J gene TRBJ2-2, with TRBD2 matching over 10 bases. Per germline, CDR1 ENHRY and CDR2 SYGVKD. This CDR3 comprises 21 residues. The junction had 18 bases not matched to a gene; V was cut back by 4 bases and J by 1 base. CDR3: CAISARGLAGVGSWNTGELFF. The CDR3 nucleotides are TGTGCCATCAGTGCTCGGGGGCTAGCGGGAGTAGGGAGTTGGAACACCGGGGAGCTGTTTTTT.

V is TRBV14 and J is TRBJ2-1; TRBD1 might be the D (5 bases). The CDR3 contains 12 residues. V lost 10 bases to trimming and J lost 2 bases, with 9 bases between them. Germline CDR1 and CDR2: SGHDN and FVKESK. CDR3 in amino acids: CATGLAYNEQFF. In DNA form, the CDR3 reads TGTGCCACAGGGCTCGCCTACAATGAGCAGTTCTTC.

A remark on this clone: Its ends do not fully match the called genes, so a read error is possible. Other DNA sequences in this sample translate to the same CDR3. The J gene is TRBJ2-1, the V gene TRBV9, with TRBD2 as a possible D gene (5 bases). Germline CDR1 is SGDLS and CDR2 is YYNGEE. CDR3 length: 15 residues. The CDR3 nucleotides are TGCGCCAGCAGCGTAACGGGGAGCTCCTACAATGAGCAGTTCTTC. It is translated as CASSVTGSSYNEQFF.

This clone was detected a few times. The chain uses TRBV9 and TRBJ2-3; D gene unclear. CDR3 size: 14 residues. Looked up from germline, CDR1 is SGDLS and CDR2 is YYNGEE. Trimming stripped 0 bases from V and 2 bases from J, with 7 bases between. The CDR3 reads CASSVVPDTDTQYF. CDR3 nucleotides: TGTGCCAGCAGCGTAGTGCCAGACACAGATACGCAGTATTTT. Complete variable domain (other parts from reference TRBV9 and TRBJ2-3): DSGVTQTPKHLITATGQRVTLRCSPRSGDLSVYWYQQSLDQGLQFLIQYYNGEERAKGNILERFSAQQFPDLHSELNLSSLELGDSALYFCASSVVPDTDTQYFGPGTRLTVL.

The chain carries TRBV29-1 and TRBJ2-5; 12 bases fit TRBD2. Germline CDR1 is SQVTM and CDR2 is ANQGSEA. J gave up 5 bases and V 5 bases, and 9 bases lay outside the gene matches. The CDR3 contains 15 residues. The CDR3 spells CSVLASGRAGETQYF. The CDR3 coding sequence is TGCAGCGTTCTGGCTAGCGGGAGGGCCGGGGAGACCCAGTACTTC.

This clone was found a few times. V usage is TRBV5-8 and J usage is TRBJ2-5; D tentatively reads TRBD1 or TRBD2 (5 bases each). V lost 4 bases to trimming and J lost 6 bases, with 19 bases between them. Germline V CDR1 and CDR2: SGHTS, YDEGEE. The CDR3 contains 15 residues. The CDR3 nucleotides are TGTGCCAGCAGCCCCCGGGGAGCAGGGATGAAGACCCAGTACTTC. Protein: CASSPRGAGMKTQYF.

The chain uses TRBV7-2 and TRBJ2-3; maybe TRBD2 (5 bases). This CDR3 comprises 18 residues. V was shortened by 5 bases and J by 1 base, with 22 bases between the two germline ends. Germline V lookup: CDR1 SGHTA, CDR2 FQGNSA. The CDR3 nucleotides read TGTGCCAGCAGCCTAGAGAGGGCTACCGACGGGGGCACAGATACGCAGTATTTT. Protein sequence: CASSLERATDGGTDTQYF.

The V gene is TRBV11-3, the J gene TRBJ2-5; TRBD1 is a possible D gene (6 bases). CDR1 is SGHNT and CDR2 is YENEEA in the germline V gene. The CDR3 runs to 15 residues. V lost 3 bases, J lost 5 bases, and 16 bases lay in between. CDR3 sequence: CASSFGGWGSETQYF. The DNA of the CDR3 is TGTGCCAGCAGCTTTGGGGGCTGGGGGTCGGAGACCCAGTACTTC.

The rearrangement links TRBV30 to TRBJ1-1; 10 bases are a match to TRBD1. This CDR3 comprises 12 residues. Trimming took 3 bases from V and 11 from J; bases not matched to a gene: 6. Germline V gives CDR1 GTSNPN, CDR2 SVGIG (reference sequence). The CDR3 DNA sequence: TGTGCCTGGAGCGACAGGGGGCTATCGGCTTTCTTT. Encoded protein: CAWSDRGLSAFF.

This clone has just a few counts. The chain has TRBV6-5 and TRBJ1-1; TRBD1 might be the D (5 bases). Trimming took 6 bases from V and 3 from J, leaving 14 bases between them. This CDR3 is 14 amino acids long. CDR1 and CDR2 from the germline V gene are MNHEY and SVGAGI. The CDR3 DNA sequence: TGTGCCAGCAGCCAAACAGGTGGGGACACTGAAGCTTTCTTT. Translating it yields CASSQTGGDTEAFF.

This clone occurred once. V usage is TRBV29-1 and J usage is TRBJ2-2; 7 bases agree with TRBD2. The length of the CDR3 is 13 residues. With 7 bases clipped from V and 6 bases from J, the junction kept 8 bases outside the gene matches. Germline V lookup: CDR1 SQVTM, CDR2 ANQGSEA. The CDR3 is CSARTRIAGELFF. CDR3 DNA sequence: TGCAGCGCCCGGACTAGGATCGCCGGGGAGCTGTTTTTT.

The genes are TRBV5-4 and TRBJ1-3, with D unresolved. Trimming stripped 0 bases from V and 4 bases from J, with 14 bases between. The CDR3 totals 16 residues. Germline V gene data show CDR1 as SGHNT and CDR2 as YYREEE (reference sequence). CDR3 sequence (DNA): TGTGCCAGCAGCTTGGGGGTCAGCTTCGTGGGAAACACCATATATTTT. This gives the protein CASSLGVSFVGNTIYF. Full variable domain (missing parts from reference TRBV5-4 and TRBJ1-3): ETGVTQSPTHLIKTRGQQVTLRCSSQSGHNTVSWYQQALGQGPQFIFQYYREEENGRGNFPPRFSGLQFPNYSSELNVNALELDDSALYLCASSLGVSFVGNTIYFGEGSWLTVV.

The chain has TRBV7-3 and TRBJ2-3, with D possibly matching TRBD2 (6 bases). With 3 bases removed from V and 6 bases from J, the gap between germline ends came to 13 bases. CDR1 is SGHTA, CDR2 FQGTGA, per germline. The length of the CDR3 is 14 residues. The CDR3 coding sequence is TGTGCCAGCAGCTTGTTGACCCGGGAGGATACGCAGTATTTT. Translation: CASSLLTREDTQYF.

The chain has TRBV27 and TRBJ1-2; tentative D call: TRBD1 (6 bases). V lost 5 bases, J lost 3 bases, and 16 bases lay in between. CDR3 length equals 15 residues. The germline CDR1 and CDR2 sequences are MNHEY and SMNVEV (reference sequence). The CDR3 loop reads CASSPEGGIYYGYTF. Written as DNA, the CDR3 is TGTGCCAGCAGTCCTGAGGGGGGGATCTACTATGGCTACACCTTC.

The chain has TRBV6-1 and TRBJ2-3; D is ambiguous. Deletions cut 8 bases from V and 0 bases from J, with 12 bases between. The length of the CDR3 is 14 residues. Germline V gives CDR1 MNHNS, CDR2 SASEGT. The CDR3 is CASSQRHSTDTQYF. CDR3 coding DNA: TGTGCCAGCTCTCAGCGCCATAGCACAGATACGCAGTATTTT.

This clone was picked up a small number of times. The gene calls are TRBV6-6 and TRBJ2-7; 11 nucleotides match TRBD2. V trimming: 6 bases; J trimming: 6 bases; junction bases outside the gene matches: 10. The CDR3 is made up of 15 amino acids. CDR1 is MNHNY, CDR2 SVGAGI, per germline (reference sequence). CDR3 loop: CASSRPLAGGSEQYF. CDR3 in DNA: TGTGCCAGCAGCCGCCCCCTAGCGGGAGGCTCCGAGCAGTACTTC.

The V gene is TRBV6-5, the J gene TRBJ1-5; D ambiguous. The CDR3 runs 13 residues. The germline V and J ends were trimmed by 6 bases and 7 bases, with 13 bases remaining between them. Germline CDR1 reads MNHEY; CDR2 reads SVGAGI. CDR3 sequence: CASSLGPEQPQHF. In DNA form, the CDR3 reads TGTGCCAGCAGCCTTGGGCCGGAACAGCCCCAGCATTTT.

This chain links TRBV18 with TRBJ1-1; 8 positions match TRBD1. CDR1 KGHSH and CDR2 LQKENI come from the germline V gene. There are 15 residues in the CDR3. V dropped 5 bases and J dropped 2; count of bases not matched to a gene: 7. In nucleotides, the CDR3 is TGTGCCAGCTCATCACAGGGGGGGTTAAACACTGAAGCTTTCTTT. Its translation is CASSSQGGLNTEAFF. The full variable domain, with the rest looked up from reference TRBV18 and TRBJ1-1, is NAGVMQNPRHLVRRRGQEARLRCSPMKGHSHVYWYRQLPEEGLKFMVYLQKENIIDESGMPKERFSAEFPKEGPSILRIQQVVRGDSAAYFCASSSQGGLNTEAFFGQGTRLTVV.

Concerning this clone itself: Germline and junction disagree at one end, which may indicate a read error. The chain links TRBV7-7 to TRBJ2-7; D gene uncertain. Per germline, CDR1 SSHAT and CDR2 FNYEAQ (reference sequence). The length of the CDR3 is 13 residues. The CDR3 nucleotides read TGTGCTAGCAGCTTAGCAATGGCCTCCGAGCAGTACTTC. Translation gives CASSLAMASEQYF.

The CDR3 here is CASSDPGQGGETQYF. The CDR3 region has the DNA TGTGCCAGCAGTGATCCGGGACAGGGCGGTGAGACCCAGTACTTC. The chain is built from TRBV25-1 and TRBJ2-5; 9 bases fit TRBD1. Trimming took 3 bases from V and 5 from J; bases not matched to a gene: 7. CDR3 length: 15 residues. Germline V gene data show CDR1 as MGHDK and CDR2 as SYGVNS.